This TCR beta chain was sequenced for a study of T cells after yellow fever vaccination. TCRdb reprocessed the 5' RACE reads with MiXCR, giving one entry per CDR3 protein. The sample records about 120,000 distinct CDR3 sequences, 7.5% to 9.5% being singletons. Germline assignment: CDR1 SGHDN and CDR2 FVKESK. The CDR3 runs to 14 residues. V dropped 1 base and J dropped 0 bases, with 4 bases sitting between them. This clonotype showed up just a few times. V and J are TRBV14 and TRBJ2-4; the D is unclear. Source: CD8+ T cells sorted from PBMCs, taken 45 days after the yellow fever booster vaccination. The sequence was obtained from a man aged 30-40 years who received the YFV17D yellow fever vaccine. The CDR3 DNA reads TGTGCCAGCAGCCAAGCTTTAGCCAAAAACATTCAGTACTTC. Translation gives CASSQALAKNIQYF. The whole variable domain, filled in from reference TRBV14 and TRBJ2-4, reads EAGVTQFPSHSVIEKGQTVTLRCDPISGHDNLYWYRRVMGKEIKFLLHFVKESKQDESGMPNNRFLAERTGGTYSTLKVQPAELEDSGVYFCASSQALAKNIQYFGAGTRLSVL.